This T cell receptor beta chain is drawn from a study of T cell responses to AZD1222 COVID-19 vaccine. Clones were read by immunoSEQ multiplex PCR, and TCRdb kept only the in-frame ones, dropping some. This table has fewer than 100,000 clones, around nine tenths appearing once. Study-level points and caveats: White British ancestry dominated among donors, who included more females, and clonal diversity was possibly underestimated. Only after the peak T cell response were repertoires sampled. At baseline, seropositivity was found in only six or seven AZD1222 recipients. Reports say nearly half of spike-specific TCRs go after unmutated variant regions.

This CDR3 has 12 amino acids. In germline, CDR1 is MDHEN, CDR2 SYDVKM. V lost 3 bases, J lost 5 bases, and 7 bases lay in between. With respect to this clone: Its specificity is unknown.

This TCR was sampled from an adult in good health. The rearrangement joins TRBV28 to TRBJ1-1; TRBD1 might be the D (5 bases). Sequences were derived from peripheral blood, sampled on day 0 of AZD1222 vaccination. CDR3 residues: CASSFEGTEAFF. The CDR3, as DNA: TGTGCCAGCAGTTTTGAGGGGACTGAAGCTTTCTTT.